This T cell receptor beta chain was sequenced for a study of blood T cell repertoires in COVID-19. Study at large: T cells, B-cell-depleted T cells, or PBMCs provided the cDNA or gDNA that served as material.

This clone was found a few times. This same CDR3 is encoded by further DNA sequences in the sample. Profiling relied on immunoSEQ multiplex PCR, and the TCRdb table lists in-frame clones only, not all of them. The table has 140,000 to 150,000 clones, approximately 89% seen once. The material sequenced was peripheral blood. The receptor's source is a man aged 55 to 70 with active or convalescent COVID-19.

CDR3 residues: CASSAGGRSNQPQHF. CDR3 in DNA: TGTGCCAGCAGCGCGGGGGGCCGGAGCAATCAGCCCCAGCATTTT. The chain carries TRBV9 and TRBJ1-5; the D gene is possibly TRBD1 (6 bases). Trimming shortened V by 3 bases and J by 1 base, and 11 bases separated the two germline ends. The CDR3 sequence is 15 residues long. CDR1 and CDR2 (germline): SGDLS, YYNGEE.